This TCR beta chain appears in the sequencing data of a study of neoadjuvant anti-PD-1 for oral cavity cancer. Study overall: Patients without progression received a fourth nivolumab dose around day 43, then surgical resection on days 50-56.

Time point denoted: after neoadjuvant nivolumab, at surgical resection. No culture or expansion preceded analysis of these blood cells. On this clone: The antigen is unknown.

Germline values: CDR1 LNHDA, CDR2 SQIVND (reference sequence). The CDR3 consists of 16 residues. J was trimmed by 7 bases and V by 4 bases; bases with no gene match: 7. Study-level results: Higher pretreatment blood Treg/Th17 ratios correlated with higher pretreatment blood and lower post-treatment tumor TCRbeta clonality.

The method was immunoSEQ multiplex PCR; TCRdb's version includes in-frame clones alone and lacks a portion of them. The repertoire includes roughly 10,000 clones, roughly 70% of them detected once, and roughly 4.5% sits in the top ten. The sequenced sample was PBMCs, obtained after nivolumab (anti-PD-1) treatment. The V and J genes are TRBV19 and TRBJ2-1, with 13 bases identical to TRBD2. This TCR derives from a person aged 40-85 years with oral cavity squamous cell carcinoma. The CDR3 DNA reads as TGTGCCAGTAGTAATAGTGTACTAGCGGGGGGGAATGAGCAGTTCTTC. Its protein product is CASSNSVLAGGNEQFF.